This T cell receptor beta chain is from a study of OX40 agonist ivuxolimab in advanced cancers. On the study more broadly: From roughly 20 to 85 years was the age range, with a mean of about 54 years, and 65% to 90% were male.

Individuals having autoimmune disease history or systemic immunosuppression were not enrolled. The method was immunoSEQ multiplex PCR; TCRdb's version includes in-frame clones alone and lacks a portion of them. In the table there are 98,000 or so clones, roughly 91% of which are singletons. On this clone: Its cognate antigen is unknown.

The V and J ends lost 1 base and 1 base, in that order; junction bases with no gene match: 2. Germline V gene data show CDR1 as SGHDT and CDR2 as YYEEEE. The CDR3 spans 15 residues. The study, taken as a whole, reports: Expanded clones belonging to CD8+ T cells outnumbered, on average, those of CD4+. At 0.1 to 3.0 mg/kg, CD4+ and CD8+ blood T cells expanded clonally by week 6.

The sequence was obtained from an adult with an advanced solid tumor such as melanoma, head and neck, liver or kidney cancer. This sample comprised CD4+ or CD8+ T cells sorted from blood, obtained in a trial of the OX40 agonist ivuxolimab. The chain links TRBV5-6 to TRBJ2-1; 7 bases agree with TRBD1. In DNA, the CDR3 is TGTGCCAGCAGCTTGCGACAGGGTTCCTACAATGAGCAGTTCTTC. Amino acid sequence: CASSLRQGSYNEQFF.